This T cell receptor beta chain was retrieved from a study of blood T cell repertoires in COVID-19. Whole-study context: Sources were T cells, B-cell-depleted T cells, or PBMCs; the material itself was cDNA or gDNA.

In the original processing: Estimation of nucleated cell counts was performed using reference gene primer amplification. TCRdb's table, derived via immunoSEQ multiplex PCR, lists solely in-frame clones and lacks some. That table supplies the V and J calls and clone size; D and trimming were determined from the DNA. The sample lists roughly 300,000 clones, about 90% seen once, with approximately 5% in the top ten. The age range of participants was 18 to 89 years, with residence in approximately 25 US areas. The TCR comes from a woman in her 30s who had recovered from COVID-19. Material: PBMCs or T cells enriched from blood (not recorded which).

CDR3 nucleotide sequence: TGCAGCGTTGAAGATGGGGGGGGGCCCAACCAGCCCCAGCATTTT. It yields the protein CSVEDGGGPNQPQHF. This chain joins TRBV29-1 and TRBJ1-5; possibly TRBD1 for D (6 bases). The germline V gene encodes CDR1 SQVTM and CDR2 ANQGSEA. The CDR3 has 15 residues. Trimming stripped 0 bases from V and 7 bases from J, with 16 bases between.